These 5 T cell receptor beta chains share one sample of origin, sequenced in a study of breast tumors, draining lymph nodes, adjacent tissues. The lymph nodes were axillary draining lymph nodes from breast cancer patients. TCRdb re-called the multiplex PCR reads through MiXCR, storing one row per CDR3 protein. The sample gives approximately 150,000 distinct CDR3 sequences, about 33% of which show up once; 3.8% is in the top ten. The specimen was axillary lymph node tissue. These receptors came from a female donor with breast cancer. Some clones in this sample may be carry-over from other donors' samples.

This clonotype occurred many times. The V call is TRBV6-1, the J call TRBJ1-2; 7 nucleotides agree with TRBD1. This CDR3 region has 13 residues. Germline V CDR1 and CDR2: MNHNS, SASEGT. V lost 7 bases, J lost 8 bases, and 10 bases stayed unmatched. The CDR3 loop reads CASTLTGTGGYTF. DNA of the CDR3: TGTGCCAGCACCCTGACAGGGACGGGAGGCTACACCTTC.

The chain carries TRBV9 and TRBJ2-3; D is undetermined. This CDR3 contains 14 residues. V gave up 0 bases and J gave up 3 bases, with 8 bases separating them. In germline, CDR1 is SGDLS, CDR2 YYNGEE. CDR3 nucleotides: TGTGCCAGCAGCGTAGCGTGGATTACAGATACGCAGTATTTT. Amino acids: CASSVAWITDTQYF.

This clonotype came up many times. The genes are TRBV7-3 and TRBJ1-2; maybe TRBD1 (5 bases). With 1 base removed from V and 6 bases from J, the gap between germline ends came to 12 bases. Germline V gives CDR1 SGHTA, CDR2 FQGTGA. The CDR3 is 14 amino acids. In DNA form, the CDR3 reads TGTGCCAGCAGCTTAAACTCTCAGGGCCATGGCTACACCTTC. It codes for CASSLNSQGHGYTF.

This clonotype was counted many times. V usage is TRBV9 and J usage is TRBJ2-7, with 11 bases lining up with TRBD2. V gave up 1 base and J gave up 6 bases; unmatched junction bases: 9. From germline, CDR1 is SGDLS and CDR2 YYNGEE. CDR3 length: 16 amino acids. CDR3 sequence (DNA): TGTGCCAGCAGCGTACGGCCTAGCGGGAGGTCGGGCGAGCAGTACTTC. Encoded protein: CASSVRPSGRSGEQYF.

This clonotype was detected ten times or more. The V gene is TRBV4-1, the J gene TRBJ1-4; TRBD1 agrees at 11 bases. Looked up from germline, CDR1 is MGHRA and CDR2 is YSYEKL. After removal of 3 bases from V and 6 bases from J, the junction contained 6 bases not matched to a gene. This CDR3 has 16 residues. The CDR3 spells CASSHGQGASYEKLFF. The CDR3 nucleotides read TGCGCCAGCAGCCATGGACAGGGGGCGTCCTATGAAAAACTGTTTTTT.